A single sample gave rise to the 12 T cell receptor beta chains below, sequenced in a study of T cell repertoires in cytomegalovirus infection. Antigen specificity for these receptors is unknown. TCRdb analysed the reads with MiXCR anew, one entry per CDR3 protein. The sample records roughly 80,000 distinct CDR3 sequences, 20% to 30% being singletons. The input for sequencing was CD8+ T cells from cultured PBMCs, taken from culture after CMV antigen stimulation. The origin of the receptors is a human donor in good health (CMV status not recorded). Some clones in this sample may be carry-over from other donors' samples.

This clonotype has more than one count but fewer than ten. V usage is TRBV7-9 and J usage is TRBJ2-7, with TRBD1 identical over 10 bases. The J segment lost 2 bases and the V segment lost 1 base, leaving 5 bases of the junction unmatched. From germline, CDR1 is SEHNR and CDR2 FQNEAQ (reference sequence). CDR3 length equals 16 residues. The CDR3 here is CASSLEGQGKPYEQYF. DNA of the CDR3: TGTGCCAGCAGCTTAGAGGGACAGGGGAAACCCTACGAGCAGTACTTC.

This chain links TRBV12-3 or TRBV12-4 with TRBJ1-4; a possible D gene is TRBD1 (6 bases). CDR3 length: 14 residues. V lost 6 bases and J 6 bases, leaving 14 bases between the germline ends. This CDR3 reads CASSQQGGDEKLFF. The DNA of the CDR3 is TGTGCCAGCAGCCAACAGGGAGGAGATGAAAAACTGTTTTTT.

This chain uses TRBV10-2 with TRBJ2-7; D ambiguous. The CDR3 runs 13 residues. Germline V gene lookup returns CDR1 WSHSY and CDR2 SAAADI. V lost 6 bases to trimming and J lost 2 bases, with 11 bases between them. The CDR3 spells CASRPPDPYEQYF. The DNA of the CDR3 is TGCGCCAGCAGGCCACCCGACCCCTACGAGCAGTACTTC.

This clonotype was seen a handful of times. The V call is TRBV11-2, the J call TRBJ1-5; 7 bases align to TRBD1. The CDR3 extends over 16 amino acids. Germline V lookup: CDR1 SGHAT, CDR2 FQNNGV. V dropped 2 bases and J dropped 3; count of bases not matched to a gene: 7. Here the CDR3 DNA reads TGTGCCAGCAGCTTATCAGCCGGGACAGACAATCAGCCCCAGCATTTT. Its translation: CASSLSAGTDNQPQHF.

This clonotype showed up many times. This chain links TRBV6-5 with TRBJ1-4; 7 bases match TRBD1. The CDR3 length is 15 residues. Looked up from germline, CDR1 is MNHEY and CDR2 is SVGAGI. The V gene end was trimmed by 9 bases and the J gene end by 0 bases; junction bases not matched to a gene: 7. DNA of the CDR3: TGTGCCAGTGCAGGGGGTCCAGCAACTAATGAAAAACTGTTTTTT. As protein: CASAGGPATNEKLFF.

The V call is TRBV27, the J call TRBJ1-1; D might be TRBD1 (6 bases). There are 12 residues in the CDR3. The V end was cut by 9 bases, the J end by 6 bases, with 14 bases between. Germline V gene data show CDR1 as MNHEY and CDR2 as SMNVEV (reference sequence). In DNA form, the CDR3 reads TGTGCCAGTAGGGAGGGGGTTGCTGAAGCTTTCTTT. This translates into CASREGVAEAFF.

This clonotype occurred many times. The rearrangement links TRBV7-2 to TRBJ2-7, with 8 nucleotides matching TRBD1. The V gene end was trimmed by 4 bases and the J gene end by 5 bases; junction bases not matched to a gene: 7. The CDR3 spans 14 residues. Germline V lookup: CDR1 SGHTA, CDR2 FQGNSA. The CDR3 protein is CASSSPDREDEQYF. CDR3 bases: TGTGCCAGCAGCTCCCCGGACAGGGAAGACGAGCAGTACTTC.

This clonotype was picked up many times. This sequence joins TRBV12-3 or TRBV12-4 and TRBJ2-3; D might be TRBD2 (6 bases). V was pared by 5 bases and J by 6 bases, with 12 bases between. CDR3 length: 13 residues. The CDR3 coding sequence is TGTGCCAGCAGTAATACTGGGGGGGATACGCAGTATTTT. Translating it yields CASSNTGGDTQYF.

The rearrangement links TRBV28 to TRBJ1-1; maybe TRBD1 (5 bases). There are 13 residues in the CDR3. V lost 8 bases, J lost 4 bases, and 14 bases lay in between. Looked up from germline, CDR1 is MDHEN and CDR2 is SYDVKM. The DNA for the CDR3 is TGTGCCAGCGGAGGACAAAGTTCCACTGAAGCTTTCTTT. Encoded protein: CASGGQSSTEAFF.

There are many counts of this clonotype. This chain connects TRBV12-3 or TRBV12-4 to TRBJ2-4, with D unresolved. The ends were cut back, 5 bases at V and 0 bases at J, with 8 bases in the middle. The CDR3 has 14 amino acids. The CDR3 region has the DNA TGTGCCAGCAGTCACAATTTAGCCAAAAACATTCAGTACTTC. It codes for CASSHNLAKNIQYF.

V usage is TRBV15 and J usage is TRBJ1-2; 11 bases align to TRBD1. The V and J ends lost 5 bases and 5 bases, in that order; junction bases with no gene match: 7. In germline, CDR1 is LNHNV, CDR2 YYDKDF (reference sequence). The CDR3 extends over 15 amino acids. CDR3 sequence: CATSARDRGGYGYTF. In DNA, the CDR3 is TGTGCCACCAGCGCGCGGGACAGGGGGGGTTATGGCTACACCTTC.

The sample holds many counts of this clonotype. DNA of the CDR3: TGTGCCAGCAGCTTAAGGGGGGGACAGGGGGCGGACGAGCAGTACTTC. It is translated as CASSLRGGQGADEQYF. This sequence joins TRBV7-9 and TRBJ2-7, with 12 bases identical to TRBD1. The CDR3 is made up of 16 amino acids. The germline V gene has CDR1 SEHNR and CDR2 FQNEAQ (reference sequence). The trim removed 2 bases at V and 5 bases at J, leaving 7 bases unmatched.